These T cell receptor beta chains were read from a single sample in a study of T cell responses to AZD1222 COVID-19 vaccine. The protocol was immunoSEQ multiplex PCR, while the TCRdb copy is restricted to in-frame clones and leaves out a portion. This table has approximately 50,000 clones, 65% to 90% appearing once. Sequenced here: peripheral blood, sampled 28 days after the second AZD1222 dose. These receptors were collected from an adult who received the AZD1222 COVID-19 vaccine. CDR3s include the opening cysteine and the closing phenylalanine or tryptophan. Where a row states a size, it is once, few, many or the class of an expanded clone; other rows omit it.

j_gene	abundance	v_gene	CDR3aa
TRBJ1-1	.	TRBV28	CASRRQGNTEAFF
TRBJ1-1	once	TRBV12-3/TRBV12-4	CASSLLGLEAFF
TRBJ1-5	.	TRBV19	CASSTLQGTGRGQPQHF
TRBJ2-7	.	TRBV7-8	CASSDRRTAYEQYF
TRBJ2-7	few	TRBV24-1	CATSSGAASSYEQYF
TRBJ2-7	.	TRBV12-3/TRBV12-4	CASSFVGYEQYF
TRBJ1-5	.	TRBV5-8	CASNGQYSNQPQHF
TRBJ1-1	.	TRBV4-1	CASSQGGSTEAFF
TRBJ2-1	.	TRBV11-2	CASSLVLGLAGYEQFF
TRBJ1-5	.	TRBV28	CASSLPGQHQPQHF